Following are 18 T cell receptor beta chains from one sample sequenced in a study of blood T cell repertoires in COVID-19. Using immunoSEQ multiplex PCR, the repertoire was profiled, and TCRdb retains in-frame clones only, with some absent. The profile covers 200,000 to 250,000 clones, with 80% to 85% appearing a single time and less than 7% taken by the ten largest. The sample comprised PBMCs or T cells enriched from blood (not recorded which). The source of these receptors is a woman between 35 and 50 years old who had recovered from COVID-19.

A single count supports this clone. V gene TRBV5-6 combines with J gene TRBJ2-7; weak D call: TRBD2 (5 bases). V was trimmed by 1 base and J by 2 bases, leaving 10 bases between them. CDR1 is SGHDT, CDR2 YYEEEE, per germline. The CDR3 covers 14 residues. The CDR3 nucleotides read TGTGCCAGCAGCTTGTTCGGACTTGCCTACGAGCAGTACTTC. This gives the protein CASSLFGLAYEQYF.

V and J are TRBV11-3 and TRBJ2-2, with 8 positions matching TRBD1. CDR1 is SGHNT, CDR2 YENEEA, per germline. V shed 5 bases, J shed 6 bases, and the junction held 11 bases outside the gene matches. The length of the CDR3 is 16 residues. As DNA, the CDR3 is TGTGCCAGCAGCCAGGGGGCAGGGCTCGGGGCCGGGGAGCTGTTTTTT. Its translation is CASSQGAGLGAGELFF.

This CDR3 reads CASSDPVSGGIGELFF. The CDR3 bases are TGTGCCAGCAGCGACCCCGTGTCGGGGGGCATCGGGGAGCTGTTTTTT. V usage is TRBV9 and J usage is TRBJ2-2; possibly TRBD2 for D (7 bases). CDR1 and CDR2 from the germline V gene are SGDLS and YYNGEE. The CDR3 contains 16 residues. V lost 3 bases and J lost 7, with 19 bases in between.

The chain joins TRBV7-9 to TRBJ2-1; 15 nucleotides line up with TRBD2. The J segment lost 7 bases and the V segment lost 5 bases, leaving 6 bases of the junction unmatched. Per germline, CDR1 SEHNR and CDR2 FQNEAQ (reference sequence). This CDR3 spans 16 amino acids. The CDR3 coding sequence is TGTGCCAGCAGCGCCCCCGGGACTAGCGGGAGGAATGAGCAGTTCTTC. It translates to CASSAPGTSGRNEQFF.

The sample holds one count of this clone. This rearrangement joins TRBV5-5 to TRBJ2-2; tentative D call: TRBD1 (5 bases). This CDR3 is 13 amino acids long. CDR1 and CDR2 from the germline V gene are SGHKS and YYEKEE (reference sequence). V lost 3 bases and J lost 6, with 9 bases in between. CDR3 DNA sequence: TGTGCCAGCAGCTCTGACAGCGCCGGGGAGCTGTTTTTT. It encodes CASSSDSAGELFF. Full variable domain (outside the CDR3, taken from reference TRBV5-5 and TRBJ2-2): DAGVTQSPTHLIKTRGQQVTLRCSPISGHKSVSWYQQVLGQGPQFIFQYYEKEERGRGNFPDRFSARQFPNYSSELNVNALLLGDSALYLCASSSDSAGELFFGEGSRLTVL.

The chain uses TRBV5-4 and TRBJ2-5, with a possible D match to TRBD2 (5 bases). Germline-derived CDR1 and CDR2 are SGHNT and YYREEE (reference sequence). V was clipped by 4 bases and J by 5 bases, with 15 bases between them. The CDR3 runs 14 residues. The CDR3 protein is CASSEPRDPETQYF. The CDR3 region has the DNA TGTGCCAGCAGCGAGCCGAGGGATCCGGAGACCCAGTACTTC. Variable domain in full (rest from reference TRBV5-4 and TRBJ2-5): ETGVTQSPTHLIKTRGQQVTLRCSSQSGHNTVSWYQQALGQGPQFIFQYYREEENGRGNFPPRFSGLQFPNYSSELNVNALELDDSALYLCASSEPRDPETQYFGPGTRLLVL.

The chain carries TRBV5-8 and TRBJ2-3; TRBD2 matches 9 bases. Germline V gives CDR1 SGHTS, CDR2 YDEGEE. Unmatched junction bases numbered 6, after V lost 5 bases and J lost 2 bases. CDR3 size: 15 residues. Here the CDR3 reads CASRKLAGLTDTQYF. The CDR3 DNA reads TGTGCCAGCAGGAAGCTAGCGGGACTCACAGATACGCAGTATTTT.

J is TRBJ1-3 and V is TRBV19; D is unclear. The CDR3 spans 14 residues. The V end was cut by 7 bases, the J end by 0 bases, with 10 bases between. CDR1 LNHDA and CDR2 SQIVND come from the germline V gene (reference sequence). CDR3 nucleotide sequence: TGTGCCAGTAAATCGGTAGACTCTGGAAACACCATATATTTT. Residues: CASKSVDSGNTIYF.

This clone has a single count. The chain uses TRBV19 and TRBJ1-4; TRBD1 is a possible D gene (6 bases). The CDR3 contains 16 residues. Germline CDR1 LNHDA, CDR2 SQIVND (reference sequence). Trimming shortened V by 4 bases and J by 7 bases, and 19 bases separated the two germline ends. The CDR3 loop reads CASSTGHRDYSEKLFF. CDR3 DNA: TGTGCCAGTAGTACTGGGCACAGGGATTACAGTGAAAAACTGTTTTTT. Complete variable domain (other parts from reference TRBV19 and TRBJ1-4): DGGITQSPKYLFRKEGQNVTLSCEQNLNHDAMYWYRQDPGQGLRLIYYSQIVNDFQKGDIAEGYSVSREKKESFPLTVTSAQKNPTAFYLCASSTGHRDYSEKLFFGSGTQLSVL.

The CDR3 spells CASSEQGASNEKLFF. CDR3 in DNA: TGTGCCAGTAGTGAACAGGGGGCGTCTAATGAAAAACTGTTTTTT. V usage is TRBV19 and J usage is TRBJ1-4; 9 bases align to TRBD1. The V segment lost 5 bases and the J segment 3 bases; nucleotides outside the gene matches: 4. This CDR3 region has 15 residues. The germline gives CDR1 LNHDA, CDR2 SQIVND (reference sequence).

The CDR3 loop reads CASSPPPSGVLEQFF. CDR3 DNA: TGCGCCAGCAGCCCCCCGCCTAGCGGAGTACTTGAGCAGTTCTTC. V is TRBV5-1 and J is TRBJ2-1; 7 bases are shared with TRBD2. The germline CDR1 and CDR2 sequences are SGHRS and YFSETQ. Trimming took 4 bases from V and 9 from J; bases not matched to a gene: 13. This CDR3 region has 15 residues.

This chain connects TRBV5-1 to TRBJ2-1; D perhaps matches TRBD2 (6 bases). Germline V gives CDR1 SGHRS, CDR2 YFSETQ. V was cut by 7 bases and J by 5 bases, with 19 bases left in between. The CDR3 is 15 residues long. In DNA, the CDR3 is TGCGCCAGCTTCCCGGGGGAAGGAGCTGACAATGAGCAGTTCTTC. Amino acids: CASFPGEGADNEQFF.

This clone was counted once. V gene TRBV5-1 combines with J gene TRBJ1-6, with D maybe TRBD1 (6 bases). V gave up 3 bases and J gave up 10 bases, with 11 bases separating them. The CDR3 is 13 amino acids. Per the germline V gene, CDR1 is SGHRS and CDR2 is YFSETQ. The CDR3 coding sequence is TGCGCCAGCAGCTCGGACAGTAGATCACCCCTCCACTTT. Translating gives CASSSDSRSPLHF.

This clone was detected only once. The chain couples TRBV19 to TRBJ1-5; a weak D match, TRBD1 (5 bases). Germline lookup yields CDR1 LNHDA and CDR2 SQIVND (reference sequence). The CDR3 is 16 residues long. V was clipped by 1 base and J by 2 bases, with 12 bases between them. CDR3 sequence (DNA): TGTGCCAGTAGTATAGGATCGGGCAGGGGCAATCAGCCCCAGCATTTT. Translated: CASSIGSGRGNQPQHF.

CDR3 DNA sequence: TGCGCCAGCAGCCAAGGAGGGGGCGCAGGCGGCTACACCTTC. Translated, it gives CASSQGGGAGGYTF. V usage is TRBV4-1 and J usage is TRBJ1-2; 7 positions match TRBD1. This CDR3 region has 14 residues. Germline V lookup: CDR1 MGHRA, CDR2 YSYEKL. V was clipped by 1 base and J by 8 bases; unmatched bases: 7.

The genes are TRBV2 and TRBJ1-1; D ambiguous. The V gene's germline CDR1 is SNHLY and CDR2 FYNNEI. The CDR3 contains 14 residues. V was clipped by 4 bases and J by 0 bases, with 9 bases between them. CDR3 protein: CASSVFQMNTEAFF. CDR3 nucleotide sequence: TGTGCCAGCAGTGTGTTTCAGATGAACACTGAAGCTTTCTTT.

The CDR3 protein is CASSPMATNTDTQYF. CDR3 DNA sequence: TGTGCCAGCTCACCAATGGCCACGAACACAGATACGCAGTATTTT. This chain uses TRBV18 with TRBJ2-3; D is unresolved. Between the trimmed V and J ends, which lost 2 bases and 2 bases, there was a span of 11 bases. This CDR3 is 15 amino acids long. The germline CDR1 and CDR2 sequences are KGHSH and LQKENI.

The rearrangement uses TRBV9 and TRBJ2-3; TRBD1 matches at 9 bases. The V segment lost 6 bases and the J segment 4 bases; nucleotides outside the gene matches: 6. Germline CDR1 is SGDLS and CDR2 is YYNGEE. The CDR3 spans 14 residues. Here the CDR3 reads CASNRDRGADTQYF. CDR3 sequence (DNA): TGTGCCAGCAACAGAGACAGGGGGGCAGATACGCAGTATTTT.